The rows below give T cell receptor beta chains drawn from one sample of a study of CD8 T cells in ankylosing spondylitis. A single record per CDR3 protein comes from TCRdb applying MiXCR to the 5' RACE reads. The data show about 210,000 distinct CDR3 sequences, approximately 8.4% seen once. Sequencing used blood, either unsorted or a sorted T cell fraction (not recorded which). These receptors all stem from a female donor with ankylosing spondylitis or in good health (not recorded which). The CDR3 runs from the conserved cysteine through the conserved F or W. The order of the fields is V gene, CDR3 length, D gene, J gene, clone size, CDR3 protein, CDR3 DNA. A D gene is named only where the DNA matches it firmly. Only part of the rows carry a size: once, few, many, or a class if the clone is expanded.

>TRBV7-2|13|.|TRBJ1-1|.
CASSLLTGSEAFF
TGTGCCAGCAGCTTACTCACAGGGTCTGAAGCTTTCTTT
>TRBV20-1|15|TRBD2|TRBJ2-1|.
CSASTGTSGPNEQFF
TGCAGTGCTTCAACCGGGACTAGCGGCCCCAATGAGCAGTTCTTC
>TRBV3-1|14|.|TRBJ2-2|many
CASSLFTGSGELFF
TGTGCCAGCAGCCTATTCACAGGGTCCGGGGAGCTGTTTTTT
>TRBV2|12|.|TRBJ2-1|many
CASTEGYNEQFF
TGTGCCAGCACTGAGGGGTACAATGAGCAGTTCTTC
>TRBV7-7|14|.|TRBJ1-2|many
CASSSRPIRDGYTF
TGTGCCAGCAGCTCCCGTCCCATCAGGGATGGCTACACCTTC
>TRBV20-1|14|TRBD2|TRBJ2-4|.
CSVTSGRAKNIQYF
TGCAGTGTTACTAGCGGGAGGGCCAAAAACATTCAGTACTTC
>TRBV4-3|16|.|TRBJ1-2|many
CASSQGSGPYNYGYTF
TGCGCCAGCAGCCAAGGTTCAGGGCCATATAACTATGGCTACACCTTC
>TRBV9|12|.|TRBJ2-1|many
CASSASSNEQFF
TGTGCCAGCAGCGCCTCTAGCAATGAGCAGTTCTTC
>TRBV20-1|11|.|TRBJ2-5|many
CSARDPETQYF
TGCAGTGCTAGAGATCCTGAGACCCAGTACTTC
>TRBV7-8|15|TRBD2|TRBJ2-1|many
CASTTSGRRNNEQFF
TGTGCCAGCACGACTAGCGGGAGAAGAAACAATGAGCAGTTCTTC
>TRBV29-1|13|.|TRBJ2-1|many
CSAPGVPYNEQFF
TGCAGCGCTCCTGGGGTCCCCTACAATGAGCAGTTCTTC
>TRBV12-3/TRBV12-4|14|.|TRBJ2-3|many
CASSYAGDGGTQYF
TGTGCCAGCAGTTACGCAGGGGATGGGGGTACGCAGTATTTT
>TRBV19|15|TRBD2|TRBJ2-3|many
CASTSGGTSWDTQYF
TGTGCCAGTACCTCCGGTGGGACTAGCTGGGATACGCAGTATTTT
>TRBV5-1|15|.|TRBJ2-1|many
CASSSREKAYNEQFF
TGCGCCAGCAGCTCTCGGGAGAAGGCCTACAATGAGCAGTTCTTC
>TRBV5-1|16|.|TRBJ2-4|many
CASSLGSSLAKNIQYF
TGCGCCAGCAGCTTGGGGAGTTCTCTAGCCAAAAACATTCAGTACTTC
>TRBV5-1|18|TRBD2|TRBJ2-3|few
CASSLGASGSASTDTQYF
TGCGCCAGCAGCTTGGGGGCTAGCGGGAGCGCTAGCACAGATACGCAGTATTTT
>TRBV6-2/TRBV6-3|16|.|TRBJ2-3|many
CASSYGALSSADTQYF
TGTGCCAGCAGTTACGGGGCCCTATCGTCGGCAGATACGCAGTATTTT
>TRBV28|12|TRBD1|TRBJ2-5|many
CASGTVRETQYF
TGTGCCAGCGGGACAGTTCGGGAGACCCAGTACTTC